The next 10 T cell receptor beta chains were all read from a single sample in a study of T-cell reconstitution after alpha-beta-depleted transplantation in children. Preparation of the TCRbeta library involved a method that used unique molecular identifiers. TCRdb recomputed calls from the PCR reads with MiXCR, one row per CDR3 protein. Altogether 450,000 to 600,000 distinct CDR3 sequences are present, approximately 13% being singletons, with the ten largest covering about 2%. The sample consisted of PBMCs, mostly from graft donor cells, taken 360 days after TCRalphabeta/CD19-depleted stem cell transplant. The source of these receptors is a male patient under 18 who had a stem cell transplant for acute myeloid leukemia, so the T cells may come from the graft donor.

This clonotype was found a few times. This chain links TRBV20-1 with TRBJ2-3; 15 nucleotides line up with TRBD2. The J segment lost 4 bases and the V segment lost 2 bases, leaving 4 bases of the junction unmatched. Per germline, CDR1 DFQATT and CDR2 SNEGSKA (reference sequence). The CDR3 is made up of 16 amino acids. CDR3 residues: CSARWGTSGRPDTQYF. The CDR3 bases are TGCAGTGCTAGATGGGGGACTAGCGGGAGGCCAGATACGCAGTATTTT.

The CDR3 bases are TGCGCCAGCAAGGAAAGCTGGTTGGGATTCGAGCAGTACTTC. It is translated as CASKESWLGFEQYF. This chain joins TRBV5-1 and TRBJ2-7; D not certain. The germline V gene has CDR1 SGHRS and CDR2 YFSETQ. The CDR3 is made up of 14 amino acids. V was cut by 6 bases and J by 6 bases, with 19 bases left in between.

CDR3 amino acids: CSVGAGVREQYF. CDR3 bases: TGCAGCGTTGGGGCAGGCGTCAGGGAGCAGTACTTC. The chain carries TRBV29-1 and TRBJ2-7; D is unresolved. This CDR3 contains 12 residues. From germline, CDR1 is SQVTM and CDR2 ANQGSEA. Trimming stripped 4 bases from V and 7 bases from J, with 14 bases between.

The chain carries TRBV14 and TRBJ2-1, with D unresolved. This CDR3 has 13 residues. V lost 0 bases, J lost 8 bases, and 8 bases lay in between. CDR1 is SGHDN, CDR2 FVKESK, per germline. The CDR3 loop reads CASSQDLMDEQFF. CDR3 nucleotide sequence: TGTGCCAGCAGCCAAGATCTAATGGATGAGCAGTTCTTC.

This clonotype was found many times. The rearrangement links TRBV5-1 to TRBJ2-1; D may be TRBD1 or TRBD2 (5 bases each). The length of the CDR3 is 15 residues. The germline V gene encodes CDR1 SGHRS and CDR2 YFSETQ. V was trimmed by 2 bases and J by 6 bases, leaving 15 bases between them. DNA for the CDR3: TGCGCCAGCAGCTTAACCGGGACCGGGTTCAATGAGCAGTTCTTC. Its translation is CASSLTGTGFNEQFF.

The chain has TRBV20-1 and TRBJ2-7; a possible D gene is TRBD1 (6 bases). The CDR3 extends over 10 amino acids. With 6 bases removed from V and 9 bases from J, the gap between germline ends came to 12 bases. Germline lookup yields CDR1 DFQATT and CDR2 SNEGSKA (reference sequence). CDR3 in amino acids: CSAPDRSQYF. The CDR3 nucleotides are TGCAGTGCCCCCGACAGGTCGCAGTACTTC.

This clonotype showed up just a few times. V is TRBV6-5 and J is TRBJ2-5; possible D gene TRBD2, 5 bases. The CDR3 totals 17 residues. Trimming took off 2 bases at V and 5 bases at J, with 21 bases between the two ends. In germline, CDR1 is MNHEY, CDR2 SVGAGI. The CDR3 protein is CASSYGLYGELAETQYF. CDR3 nucleotides: TGTGCCAGCAGTTACGGGCTCTACGGGGAGCTTGCGGAGACCCAGTACTTC.

The chain carries TRBV20-1 and TRBJ2-4; 11 bases are a match to TRBD2. CDR1 and CDR2 from the germline V gene are DFQATT and SNEGSKA (reference sequence). Losses at the gene ends were 5 bases for V and 7 bases for J; bases not matched to a gene: 10. This CDR3 has 15 amino acids. CDR3 protein: CSAPLLAGELNIQYF. The CDR3 DNA reads TGCAGTGCTCCCCTACTAGCGGGAGAATTGAACATTCAGTACTTC.

The V gene is TRBV11-3, the J gene TRBJ1-1, with TRBD1 matching 7 bases. The V gene end was trimmed by 5 bases and the J gene end by 8 bases; junction bases not matched to a gene: 5. The CDR3 has 12 amino acids. Germline CDR1 and CDR2: SGHNT and YENEEA. CDR3 DNA: TGTGCCAGCAGCCCCCGACAGGGCGAAGCTTTCTTT. This gives the protein CASSPRQGEAFF.

This clonotype showed up many times. The rearrangement uses TRBV12-3 or TRBV12-4 and TRBJ2-7, with D uncertain. The CDR3 is 14 residues long. Deletions cut 7 bases from V and 1 base from J, with 14 bases between. CDR3 bases: TGTGCCAGCACCCTCAATGGCGGATCCTACGAGCAGTACTTC. Protein: CASTLNGGSYEQYF.